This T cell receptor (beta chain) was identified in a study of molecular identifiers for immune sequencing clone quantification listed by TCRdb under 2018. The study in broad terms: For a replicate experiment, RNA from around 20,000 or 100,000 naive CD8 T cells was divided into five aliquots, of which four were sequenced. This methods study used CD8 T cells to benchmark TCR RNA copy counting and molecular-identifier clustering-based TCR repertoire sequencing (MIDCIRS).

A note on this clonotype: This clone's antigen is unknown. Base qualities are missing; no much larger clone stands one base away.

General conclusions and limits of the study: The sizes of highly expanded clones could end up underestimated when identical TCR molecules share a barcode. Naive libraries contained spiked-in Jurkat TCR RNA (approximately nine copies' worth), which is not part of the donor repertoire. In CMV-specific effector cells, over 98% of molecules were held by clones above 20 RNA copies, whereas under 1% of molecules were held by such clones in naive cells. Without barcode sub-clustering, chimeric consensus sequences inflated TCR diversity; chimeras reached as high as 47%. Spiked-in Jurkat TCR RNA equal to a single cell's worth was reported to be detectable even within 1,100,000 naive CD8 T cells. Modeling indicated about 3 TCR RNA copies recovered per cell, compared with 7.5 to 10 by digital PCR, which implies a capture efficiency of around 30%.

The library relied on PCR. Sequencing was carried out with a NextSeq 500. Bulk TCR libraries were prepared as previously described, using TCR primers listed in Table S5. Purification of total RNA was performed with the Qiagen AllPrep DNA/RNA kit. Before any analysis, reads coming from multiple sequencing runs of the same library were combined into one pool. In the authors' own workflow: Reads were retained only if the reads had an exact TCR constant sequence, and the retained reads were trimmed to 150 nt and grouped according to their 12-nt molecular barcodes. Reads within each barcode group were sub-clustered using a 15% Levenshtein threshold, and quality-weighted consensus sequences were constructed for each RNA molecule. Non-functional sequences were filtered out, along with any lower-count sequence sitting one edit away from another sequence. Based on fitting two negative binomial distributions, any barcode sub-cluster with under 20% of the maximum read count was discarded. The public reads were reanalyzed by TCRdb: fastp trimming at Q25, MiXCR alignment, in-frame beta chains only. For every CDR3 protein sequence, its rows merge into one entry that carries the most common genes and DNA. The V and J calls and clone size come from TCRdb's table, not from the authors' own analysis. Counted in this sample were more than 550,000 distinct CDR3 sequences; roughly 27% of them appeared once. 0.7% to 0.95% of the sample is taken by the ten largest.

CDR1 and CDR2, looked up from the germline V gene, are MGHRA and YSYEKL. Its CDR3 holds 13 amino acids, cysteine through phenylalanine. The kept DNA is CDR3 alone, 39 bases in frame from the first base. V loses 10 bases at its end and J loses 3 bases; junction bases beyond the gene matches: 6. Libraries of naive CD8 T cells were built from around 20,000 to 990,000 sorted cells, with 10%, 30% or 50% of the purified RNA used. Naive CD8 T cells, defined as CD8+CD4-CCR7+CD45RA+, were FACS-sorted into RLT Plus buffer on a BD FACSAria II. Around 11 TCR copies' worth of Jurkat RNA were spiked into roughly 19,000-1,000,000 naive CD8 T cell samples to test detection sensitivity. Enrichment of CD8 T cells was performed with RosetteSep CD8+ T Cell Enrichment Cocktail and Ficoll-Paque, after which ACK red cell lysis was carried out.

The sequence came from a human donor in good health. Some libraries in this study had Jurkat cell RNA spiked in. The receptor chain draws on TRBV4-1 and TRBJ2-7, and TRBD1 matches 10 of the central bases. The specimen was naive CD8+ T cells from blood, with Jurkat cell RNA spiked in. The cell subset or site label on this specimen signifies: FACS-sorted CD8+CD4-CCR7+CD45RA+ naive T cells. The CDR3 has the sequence CATGWDRGYEQYF. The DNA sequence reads TGCGCCACTGGGTGGGACAGGGGCTACGAGCAGTACTTC.